What follows are 21 T cell receptor beta chains derived from one specimen sequenced in a study of cytomegalovirus exposure and HLA in healthy donors. The PCR was carried out with 60 Vbeta primers and 13 Jbeta primers. Only in-frame clones appear in the TCRdb table, and some are missing; sequencing was by immunoSEQ multiplex PCR. The specimen's table records over 55,000 clones. The sequenced sample was PBMCs. All receptors derive from a boy younger than 18 in good health and CMV-seronegative.

A word on this clone: The junction shows a germline mismatch at one end, possibly a read error. The rearrangement uses TRBV12-5 and TRBJ1-1; D remains ambiguous. The CDR3 runs 14 residues. Germline assignment: CDR1 LGHNT and CDR2 FRNRAP. The CDR3 is CASGLDGSKEIACF. CDR3 nucleotides: TGTGCTAGTGGACTTGACGGTAGCAAGGAAATAGCTTGCTTT.

V usage is TRBV5-1 and J usage is TRBJ2-3; a possible D gene is TRBD1 (6 bases). Germline V gene data show CDR1 as SGHRS and CDR2 as YFSETQ. The CDR3 loop spans 14 amino acids. V lost 0 bases to trimming and J lost 1 base, with 6 bases between them. This CDR3 is CASSLDRGTDTQYF. The CDR3 coding sequence is TGCGCCAGCAGCTTGGACAGGGGCACAGATACGCAGTATTTT.

The chain couples TRBV29-1 to TRBJ1-1; the D is unclear. Germline V gene lookup returns CDR1 SQVTM and CDR2 ANQGSEA. Trimming cost V 7 bases and J 1 base, with 13 bases left between them. The CDR3 contains 13 residues. CDR3 sequence: CSAAPHSNTEAFF. In DNA form, the CDR3 reads TGCAGCGCCGCGCCCCATTCGAACACTGAAGCTTTCTTT.

J is TRBJ1-1 and V is TRBV10-3, with D hard to call. Between the trimmed V and J ends, which lost 8 bases and 3 bases, there was a span of 19 bases. Germline V gene sequence: CDR1 ENHRY, CDR2 SYGVKD. CDR3 length: 15 residues. As DNA, the CDR3 is TGTGCCATCCGACACACGACGGGAATAGACACTGAAGCTTTCTTT. It codes for CAIRHTTGIDTEAFF.

The chain is built from TRBV28 and TRBJ1-2; possible D gene TRBD1, 5 bases. V lost 4 bases and J 7 bases, leaving 19 bases between the germline ends. Germline loops: CDR1 MDHEN, CDR2 SYDVKM. CDR3 length equals 15 residues. The CDR3 region has the DNA TGTGCCAGCAGTTCCGATGGGGCAGGGCTACTTGGCTACACCTTC. Its translation: CASSSDGAGLLGYTF.

The chain uses TRBV7-9 and TRBJ2-2, with a possible D match to TRBD1 (6 bases). Germline lookup yields CDR1 SEHNR and CDR2 FQNEAQ (reference sequence). The CDR3 loop spans 15 amino acids. Trimming removed 2 bases from V and 3 bases from J, with 10 bases in between. CDR3 residues: CASSLLAGDTGELFF. CDR3 bases: TGTGCCAGCAGCTTACTGGCAGGGGACACCGGGGAGCTGTTTTTT.

The rearrangement links TRBV11-3 to TRBJ1-1; TRBD1 matches 9 bases. Germline loops: CDR1 SGHNT, CDR2 YENEEA. The CDR3 runs 13 residues. Germline trimming cut 5 bases from V and 6 bases from J; bases unmatched to any gene: 4. The CDR3 here is CASSAQGASEAFF. The CDR3 DNA sequence: TGTGCCAGCAGCGCACAGGGGGCCTCTGAAGCTTTCTTT. Based on the CDR3 plus reference TRBV11-3 and TRBJ1-1, the full variable domain is EAGVVQSPRYKIIEKKQPVAFWCNPISGHNTLYWYLQNLGQGPELLIRYENEEAVDDSQLPKDRFSAERLKGVDSTLKIQPAELGDSAVYLCASSAQGASEAFFGQGTRLTVV.

The genes are TRBV2 and TRBJ2-7; 13 bases are shared with TRBD2. Per the germline V gene, CDR1 is SNHLY and CDR2 is FYNNEI. This CDR3 spans 13 amino acids. The junction had 0 bases not matched to a gene; V was cut back by 4 bases and J by 6 bases. The CDR3 region has the DNA TGTGCCAGCAGTGGACTAGCGGGAGGCGAGCAGTACTTC. Its translation is CASSGLAGGEQYF.

V is TRBV19 and J is TRBJ1-2; D might be TRBD1 (6 bases). The V end lost 7 bases, the J end lost 5 bases, and 14 bases lay between the germline ends. Germline assignment: CDR1 LNHDA and CDR2 SQIVND (reference sequence). CDR3 length: 13 amino acids. CDR3 region: CASTIRTDYGYTF. The CDR3 coding sequence is TGTGCCAGTACCATTAGGACAGATTATGGCTACACCTTC.

This chain links TRBV5-6 with TRBJ1-4; D is possibly TRBD1 (5 bases). The V gene's germline CDR1 is SGHDT and CDR2 YYEEEE. This CDR3 has 13 amino acids. The V gene lost 4 bases and the J gene lost 8 bases, with 12 bases spanning the gap. CDR3 coding DNA: TGTGCCAGCAGCCTATGGGGCCTCGAAAAACTGTTTTTT. This codes for CASSLWGLEKLFF.

The chain couples TRBV9 to TRBJ2-5, with TRBD2 as a possible D gene (6 bases). CDR3 length: 15 amino acids. Per germline, CDR1 SGDLS and CDR2 YYNGEE. V was clipped by 3 bases and J by 2 bases, with 14 bases between them. CDR3 amino acids: CASSAISSVQETQYF. DNA for the CDR3: TGTGCCAGCAGCGCCATTTCTAGCGTACAAGAGACCCAGTACTTC.

V is TRBV4-1 and J is TRBJ1-5; 8 nucleotides align to TRBD1. CDR1 and CDR2 from the germline V gene are MGHRA and YSYEKL. The CDR3 has 18 amino acids. J gave up 0 bases and V 0 bases, and 7 bases lay outside the gene matches. The CDR3 reads CASSQETGATYSNQPQHF. For the CDR3, the DNA is TGCGCCAGCAGCCAAGAGACAGGGGCCACCTATAGCAATCAGCCCCAGCATTTT.

This rearrangement joins TRBV6-5 to TRBJ2-3; D unresolved. The germline gives CDR1 MNHEY, CDR2 SVGAGI. Between the trimmed V and J ends, which lost 6 bases and 5 bases, there was a span of 9 bases. This CDR3 comprises 12 residues. DNA for the CDR3: TGTGCCAGCAGGCCACCCGGAGATACGCAGTATTTT. This translates into CASRPPGDTQYF.

The chain's CDR3 is CASSLGQLHEKLFF. CDR3 coding DNA: TGTGCCAGCAGCCTAGGACAGCTGCATGAAAAACTGTTTTTT. The genes are TRBV11-2 and TRBJ1-4; D perhaps matches TRBD1 (6 bases). V was shortened by 5 bases and J by 6 bases, with 13 bases between the two germline ends. CDR1 SGHAT and CDR2 FQNNGV come from the germline V gene. The CDR3 spans 14 residues.

Note on this clone: At one of its ends the junction is not consistent with the germline gene, which may arise from a read error. Other DNA sequences in the sample encode the same CDR3. This chain links TRBV18 with TRBJ1-6; possible D gene TRBD1, 6 bases. The CDR3 runs 15 residues. Germline V gene data show CDR1 as KGHSH and CDR2 as LQKENI. CDR3 bases: TGTGCCAGCTCACCGGTGGACAGCCAGCTTTCACCTCTCCACTTT. This translates into CASSPVDSQLSPLHF.

The chain couples TRBV18 to TRBJ1-1, with D hard to call. The V end lost 2 bases, the J end lost 4 bases, and 5 bases lay between the germline ends. Germline CDR1 reads KGHSH; CDR2 reads LQKENI. This CDR3 has 12 amino acids. CDR3 protein: CASSPTGTEAFF. DNA for the CDR3: TGTGCCAGCTCACCAACGGGCACTGAAGCTTTCTTT.

V usage is TRBV7-9 and J usage is TRBJ1-5; TRBD1 agrees at 11 bases. Germline V CDR1 and CDR2: SEHNR, FQNEAQ (reference sequence). The CDR3 covers 17 residues. The junction had 7 bases not matched to a gene; V was cut back by 1 base and J by 5 bases. CDR3 in amino acids: CASSLVRTGGADQPQHF. DNA for the CDR3: TGTGCCAGCAGCTTAGTTCGGACAGGGGGCGCGGATCAGCCCCAGCATTTT.

The J gene is TRBJ1-5, the V gene TRBV7-8; 7 nucleotides line up with TRBD1. The CDR3 totals 15 residues. In germline, CDR1 is SGHVS, CDR2 FQNEAQ. V was pared by 3 bases and J by 6 bases, with 8 bases of the junction left unmatched. Here the CDR3 DNA reads TGTGCCAGCAGCTTGGGCACAGGGGCGACTCAGCCCCAGCATTTT. Amino acids: CASSLGTGATQPQHF.

The V gene is TRBV9, the J gene TRBJ2-7; TRBD1 is a possible D gene (6 bases). This CDR3 is 13 amino acids long. CDR1 and CDR2 from the germline V gene are SGDLS and YYNGEE. Trimming removed 4 bases at V and 5 bases at J, with 13 bases between. The CDR3 here is CASSPAGGHEQYF. The CDR3, as DNA: TGTGCCAGCAGCCCCGCTGGGGGCCACGAGCAGTACTTC.

The chain employs TRBV6-5 and TRBJ1-3, with D unclear. Germline V lookup: CDR1 MNHEY, CDR2 SVGAGI. There are 13 residues in the CDR3. V lost 6 bases and J lost 0, with 6 bases in between. The CDR3 coding sequence is TGTGCCAGCAGCCTCGGCTCTGGAAACACCATATATTTT. Translation: CASSLGSGNTIYF.

Here the CDR3 reads CASGWTDSGNTIYF. CDR3 bases: TGTGCCAGCGGCTGGACAGACTCTGGAAACACCATATATTTT. V usage is TRBV13 and J usage is TRBJ1-3; possibly TRBD1 for D (6 bases). V was pared by 8 bases and J by 0 bases, with 11 bases between. The CDR3 is 14 amino acids. Germline loops: CDR1 PRHDT, CDR2 FYEKMQ (reference sequence).